This T cell receptor beta chain came from a study of cytomegalovirus exposure and HLA in healthy donors. Overall study context: Samples from HLA-typed donors yielded approximately 80 million unique TCRs in an early data release.

Note on this clone: The junction and the germline gene differ at one end; a read error may be behind it.

With 60 Vbeta and 13 Jbeta primers, the PCR was carried out. The protocol was immunoSEQ multiplex PCR, while the TCRdb copy is restricted to in-frame clones and leaves out a portion. This sample has 120,000 or so clones, with 74% found just once. Germline CDR1 reads SGHNT; CDR2 reads YYREEE (reference sequence). The CDR3 totals 15 residues. The source of this sequence is a woman in her forties or fifties in good health and CMV-seropositive. The sample comprised PBMCs. This rearrangement joins TRBV5-4 to TRBJ1-2; the match to TRBD1 covers 7 bases. The CDR3 reads CTSSFSTGASYGYTF. In DNA form, the CDR3 reads TGTACCAGCAGCTTCTCCACAGGGGCGTCCTATGGCTACACCTTC.